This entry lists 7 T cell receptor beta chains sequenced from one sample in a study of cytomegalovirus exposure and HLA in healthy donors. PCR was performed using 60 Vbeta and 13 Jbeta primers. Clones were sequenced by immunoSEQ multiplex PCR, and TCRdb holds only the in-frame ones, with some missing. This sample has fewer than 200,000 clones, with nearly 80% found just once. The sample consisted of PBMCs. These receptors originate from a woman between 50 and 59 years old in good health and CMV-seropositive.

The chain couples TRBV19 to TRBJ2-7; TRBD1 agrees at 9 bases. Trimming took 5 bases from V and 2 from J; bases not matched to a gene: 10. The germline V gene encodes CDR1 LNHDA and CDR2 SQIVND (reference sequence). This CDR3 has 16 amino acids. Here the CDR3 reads CASSLRTGDGTYEQYF. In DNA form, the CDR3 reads TGTGCCAGTAGTTTACGGACAGGGGATGGTACCTACGAGCAGTACTTC. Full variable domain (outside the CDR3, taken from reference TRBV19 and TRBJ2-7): DGGITQSPKYLFRKEGQNVTLSCEQNLNHDAMYWYRQDPGQGLRLIYYSQIVNDFQKGDIAEGYSVSREKKESFPLTVTSAQKNPTAFYLCASSLRTGDGTYEQYFGPGTRLTVT.

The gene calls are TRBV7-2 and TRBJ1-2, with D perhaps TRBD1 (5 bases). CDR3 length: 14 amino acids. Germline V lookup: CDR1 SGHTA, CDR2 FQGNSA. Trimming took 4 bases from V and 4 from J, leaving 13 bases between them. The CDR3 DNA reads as TGTGCCAGCAGCTCATCTGCAGGGCTCTATGGCTACACCTTC. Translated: CASSSSAGLYGYTF.

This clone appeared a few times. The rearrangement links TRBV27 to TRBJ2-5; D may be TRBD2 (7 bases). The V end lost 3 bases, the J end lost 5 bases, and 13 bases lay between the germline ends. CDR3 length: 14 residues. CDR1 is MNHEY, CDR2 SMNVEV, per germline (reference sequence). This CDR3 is CASSFGRGQETQYF. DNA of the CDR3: TGTGCCAGCAGTTTTGGGCGGGGGCAGGAGACCCAGTACTTC.

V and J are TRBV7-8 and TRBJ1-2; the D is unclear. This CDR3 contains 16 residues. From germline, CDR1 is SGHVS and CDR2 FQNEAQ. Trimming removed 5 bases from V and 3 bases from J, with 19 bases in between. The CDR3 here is CASSPALGETYYGYTF. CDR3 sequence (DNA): TGTGCCAGCAGCCCCGCCCTCGGGGAAACTTACTATGGCTACACCTTC.

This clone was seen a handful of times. CDR3: CASSPMAGGRSSYEQYF. The CDR3 nucleotides are TGTGCCAGCAGCCCTATGGCGGGGGGGCGGTCTTCCTACGAGCAGTACTTC. This rearrangement joins TRBV27 to TRBJ2-7, with 9 bases that match TRBD2. Germline loops: CDR1 MNHEY, CDR2 SMNVEV (reference sequence). CDR3 length: 17 amino acids. Germline trimming cut 6 bases from V and 1 base from J; bases unmatched to any gene: 13.

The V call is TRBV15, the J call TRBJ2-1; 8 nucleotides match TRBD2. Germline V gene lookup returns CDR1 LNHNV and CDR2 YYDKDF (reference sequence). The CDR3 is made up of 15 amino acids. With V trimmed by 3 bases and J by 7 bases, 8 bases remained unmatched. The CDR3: CATSRPQTSANEQFF. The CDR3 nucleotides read TGTGCCACCAGCAGGCCCCAGACTAGCGCGAATGAGCAGTTCTTC.

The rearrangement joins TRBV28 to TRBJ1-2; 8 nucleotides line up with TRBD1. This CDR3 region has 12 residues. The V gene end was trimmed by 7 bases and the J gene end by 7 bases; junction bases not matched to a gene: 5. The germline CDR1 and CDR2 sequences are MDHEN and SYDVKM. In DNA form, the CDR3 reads TGTGCCAGCAACGGACAGGGTGTTGGCTACACCTTC. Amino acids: CASNGQGVGYTF.